This T cell receptor beta chain is from a study of blood T cell repertoires in COVID-19. Overall study: Acute and convalescent COVID-19 samples came from the United States, Italy and Spain. T cells, B-cell-depleted T cells, or PBMCs supplied cDNA or gDNA.

Germline V gene sequence: CDR1 MNHEY, CDR2 SVGAGI. Trimming left V 10 bases short and J 4 bases short, with 13 bases between. The CDR3 contains 12 residues. Original handling: Reference gene primer amplification gave nucleated cell count estimates. Clones were read by immunoSEQ multiplex PCR, and TCRdb kept only the in-frame ones, dropping some. V and J calls and clone size are those listed in that table; D and trimming were worked out from the DNA. The sample consists of approximately 89,000 clones, about 80% of them appearing once. Sequencing was carried out using peripheral blood. The TCR originated in a human donor in a cohort sampled during active COVID-19. The J gene is TRBJ1-1, the V gene TRBV6-5, with D possibly TRBD1 on 5 matching bases. CDR3 loop: CATGVLGTEAFF. The DNA for the CDR3 is TGTGCCACGGGGGTGTTGGGCACTGAAGCTTTCTTT.